This T cell receptor (beta chain) was identified in a study of T cell repertoires in cytomegalovirus infection. Study summary: An indication of both CMV infection and matching HLA type came from public TCR beta signatures. Findings of the study overall: Carriers of CMV and the relevant HLA type were discriminated by public TCR beta frequency. The ex vivo response was dominated by HLA-C-restricted CMV-specific TCR beta clonotypes.

TCRdb reprocessed the reads with MiXCR, giving one entry per CDR3 protein. The sample lists 150,000 to 200,000 distinct CDR3 sequences, 17% occurring once. This clonotype was counted a few times. Its matching antigen is unknown. The germline gives CDR1 SEHNR, CDR2 FQNEAQ (reference sequence). V shed 4 bases and J shed 2 bases, with 9 bases lying between them. This CDR3 has 15 residues. This chain connects TRBV7-9 to TRBJ2-6; D gene unclear. This clonotype originated in a human donor in good health (CMV status not recorded). Some clones in this sample may be carry-over from other donors' samples. What was sequenced was CD8+ T cells from PBMCs. Written as DNA, the CDR3 is TGTGCCAGCAGCTCCCAGAGCCCTGGGGCCAACGTCCTGACTTTC. Protein sequence: CASSSQSPGANVLTF.